This paragraph reports one T cell receptor beta chain. Its target is unknown. The sample comes from a study of shared clonotypes between healthy human individuals. Study-wide context: Sampling drew on donors who were two women and a few men aged 18 to 49.

Study results and caveats: The study found lower generation probabilities in non-shared clonotypes than in those shared by all four donors.

The CDR3 runs 17 residues. The assay used deep level. The method was immunoSEQ multiplex PCR; TCRdb's version includes in-frame clones alone and lacks a portion of them. The sample consists of 550,000 to 850,000 clones, approximately 79% of them appearing once. The sequenced material came from memory CD4+ T cells sorted from blood. Subset noted: CD45RA-negative fraction. The origin of this receptor is a woman aged 30 to 39 in good health. This chain connects TRBV21-1 to TRBJ2-2. TRBV21-1 is described as a pseudogene. The CDR3 nucleotides are TGTGCCAGCAGCAAAGTTTTAGTGGTGTGGCAGACCGGGGAGCTGTTTTTT. Translation gives CASSKVLVVWQTGELFF.